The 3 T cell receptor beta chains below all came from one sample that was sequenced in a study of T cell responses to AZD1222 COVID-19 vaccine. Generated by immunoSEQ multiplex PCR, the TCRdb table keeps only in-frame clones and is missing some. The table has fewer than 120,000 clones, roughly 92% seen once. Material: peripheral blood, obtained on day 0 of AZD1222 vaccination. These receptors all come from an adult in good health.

The CDR3 bases are TGTGCCAGCAGCTTTTCAGGGGGCTTAGGTGAAAAACTGTTTTTT. Protein sequence: CASSFSGGLGEKLFF. The chain combines TRBV7-9 with TRBJ1-4; 8 bases line up with TRBD1. The germline V gene encodes CDR1 SEHNR and CDR2 FQNEAQ (reference sequence). V lost 3 bases, J lost 7 bases, and 7 bases stayed unmatched. The CDR3 covers 15 residues.

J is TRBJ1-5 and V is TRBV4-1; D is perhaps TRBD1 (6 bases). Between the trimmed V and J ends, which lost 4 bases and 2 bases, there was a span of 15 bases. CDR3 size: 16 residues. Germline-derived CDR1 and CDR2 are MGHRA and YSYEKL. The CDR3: CASSPQAGAGNQPQHF. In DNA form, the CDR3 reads TGCGCCAGCAGCCCCCAGGCGGGGGCGGGCAATCAGCCCCAGCATTTT.

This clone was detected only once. The CDR3 loop is CASSQSGGLIYEQYF. The CDR3 nucleotides are TGTGCCAGCAGCCAGAGCGGGGGCCTTATCTACGAGCAGTACTTC. This sequence joins TRBV14 and TRBJ2-7; 8 nucleotides match TRBD2. The CDR3 covers 15 residues. After removal of 3 bases from V and 3 bases from J, the junction contained 7 bases not matched to a gene. In germline, CDR1 is SGHDN, CDR2 FVKESK. Full variable domain (missing parts from reference TRBV14 and TRBJ2-7): EAGVTQFPSHSVIEKGQTVTLRCDPISGHDNLYWYRRVMGKEIKFLLHFVKESKQDESGMPNNRFLAERTGGTYSTLKVQPAELEDSGVYFCASSQSGGLIYEQYFGPGTRLTVT.